This section outlines one TCR beta chain sequence together with its context. These data are taken from a study of patients and donors after allogeneic stem cell transplantation. This CDR3 is 13 amino acids long. Per the germline V gene, CDR1 is SQVTM and CDR2 is ANQGSEA. After removal of 4 bases from V and 4 bases from J, the junction contained 4 bases not matched to a gene. Each CDR3 protein gets one entry after TCRdb re-called the RT-PCR reads with MiXCR. The table records about 960,000 distinct CDR3 sequences, more than 15% of them present only once. Material for sequencing was blood, either unsorted or a sorted T cell fraction (not recorded which). The source of this sequence is a human donor who was either an allogeneic HSCT recipient or a stem cell or donor lymphocyte infusion donor (not recorded which). It is not recorded whose cells these are; they may come from a transplant donor. This chain uses TRBV29-1 with TRBJ1-2, with 9 nucleotides matching TRBD1. This CDR3 is CSVARTGAYGYTF. The CDR3 nucleotides are TGCAGCGTTGCTCGGACAGGGGCCTATGGCTACACCTTC. Supplemented by reference TRBV29-1 and TRBJ1-2, the full variable domain reads SAVISQKPSRDICQRGTSLTIQCQVDSQVTMMFWYRQQPGQSLTLIATANQGSEATYESGFVIDKFPISRPNLTFSTLTVSNMSPEDSSIYLCSVARTGAYGYTFGSGTRLTVV.